The 32 T cell receptor beta chains presented below share a single source sample, sequenced in a study of neurological immune-mediated disorders. Each CDR3 protein gets one entry after TCRdb re-called the 5' RACE reads with MiXCR. Of more than 40,000 distinct CDR3 sequences detected, 13% to 15% appear once; the ten largest clones hold 3% to 4.5%. Sequencing was done on a sample of CD4+ T cells from blood. The receptors originated from a woman aged 60-70 years with HTLV-1-associated myelopathy (HAM/TSP).

This chain connects TRBV5-1 to TRBJ1-6; 9 nucleotides agree with TRBD1. The CDR3 is 15 amino acids. The V and J ends lost 4 bases and 8 bases, in that order; junction bases with no gene match: 7. Germline values: CDR1 SGHRS, CDR2 YFSETQ. The CDR3 nucleotides read TGCGCCAGCAGCCCCGGGACAGGGAGGGATTCACCCCTCCACTTT. The encoded protein is CASSPGTGRDSPLHF.

This clonotype appeared many times. The chain combines TRBV20-1 with TRBJ2-7, with 9 bases matching TRBD1. Germline CDR1 DFQATT, CDR2 SNEGSKA (reference sequence). CDR3 size: 16 residues. V shed 5 bases, J shed 0 bases, and the junction held 11 bases outside the gene matches. This CDR3 is CSAHSTAQGASYEQYF. The CDR3 region has the DNA TGCAGTGCTCACTCCACGGCACAGGGGGCCTCCTACGAGCAGTACTTC.

This clonotype was counted ten times or more. CDR3 in DNA: TGTGCCAGCAGCCAAGGGGCTCAGGGTAGCGGGGGTCTTTCCTACAATGAGCAGTTCTTC. It specifies CASSQGAQGSGGLSYNEQFF. V usage is TRBV4-2 and J usage is TRBJ2-1; TRBD2 matches at 9 bases. Trimming took 1 base from V and 1 from J; bases not matched to a gene: 14. CDR3 size: 20 residues. CDR1 is LGHNA, CDR2 YNFKEQ, per germline.

Ten or more counts support this clonotype. CDR3 sequence (DNA): TGTGCCAGCAGCCCCCGAAGGACTAGCGGAGATACGCAGTATTTT. Protein product: CASSPRRTSGDTQYF. This chain uses TRBV12-3 or TRBV12-4 with TRBJ2-3, with 10 bases fitting TRBD2. V lost 6 bases, J lost 5 bases, and 8 bases stayed unmatched. CDR3 length: 15 residues.

This clonotype was seen many times. This chain joins TRBV20-1 and TRBJ2-4; D is uncertain. CDR3 length: 17 residues. Germline V gives CDR1 DFQATT, CDR2 SNEGSKA (reference sequence). Trimming removed 2 bases at V and 0 bases at J, with 17 bases between. CDR3 region: CSARPLRNPEAKNIQYF. CDR3 DNA sequence: TGCAGTGCTAGACCGTTAAGGAACCCCGAAGCCAAAAACATTCAGTACTTC.

This clonotype occurred many times. The chain links TRBV7-2 to TRBJ2-3; unclear D gene. This CDR3 comprises 13 residues. The germline V gene has CDR1 SGHTA and CDR2 FQGNSA. The V gene lost 5 bases and the J gene lost 9 bases, with 15 bases spanning the gap. CDR3 protein: CASSQDNWGTQYF. In DNA form, the CDR3 reads TGTGCCAGCAGCCAAGATAATTGGGGAACGCAGTATTTT.

This clonotype was recorded many times. The V and J genes are TRBV7-9 and TRBJ1-2; maybe TRBD1 (5 bases). Germline CDR1 is SEHNR and CDR2 is FQNEAQ (reference sequence). Trimming cost V 6 bases and J 4 bases, with 6 bases left between them. CDR3 length: 11 amino acids. CDR3 sequence reads: CASRTAYGYTF. The CDR3 DNA is TGTGCCAGCAGGACAGCCTATGGCTACACCTTC.

This clonotype was detected ten times or more. This chain connects TRBV3-1 to TRBJ2-3; D is ambiguous. V lost 0 bases to trimming and J lost 0 bases, with 7 bases between them. The length of the CDR3 is 15 residues. Looked up from germline, CDR1 is LGHDT and CDR2 is YNNKEL (reference sequence). The CDR3 DNA sequence: TGTGCCAGCAGCCAAGATGTGGCTAGCACAGATACGCAGTATTTT. Amino acids: CASSQDVASTDTQYF.

This clonotype was found many times. The rearrangement joins TRBV7-8 to TRBJ1-6; a weak D match, TRBD1 (5 bases). Germline assignment: CDR1 SGHVS and CDR2 FQNEAQ. Trimming shortened V by 0 bases and J by 14 bases, and 23 bases separated the two germline ends. This CDR3 is built from 17 residues. The CDR3 here is CASSLAMVGRGVGTLHF. In DNA form, the CDR3 reads TGTGCCAGCAGCTTAGCAATGGTGGGACGTGGAGTGGGGACCCTCCACTTT.

This clonotype has at least ten counts. The chain employs TRBV7-2 and TRBJ2-3; no reliable D call. Germline V gene lookup returns CDR1 SGHTA and CDR2 FQGNSA. The CDR3 is made up of 18 amino acids. Trimming cost V 1 base and J 1 base, with 18 bases left between them. CDR3 DNA sequence: TGTGCCAGCAGCTTAGAGACCCGCCGACCCCGGGGCACAGATACGCAGTATTTT. Translation: CASSLETRRPRGTDTQYF.

This clonotype was found many times. The rearrangement links TRBV18 to TRBJ2-7, with 7 bases matching TRBD1. The germline CDR1 and CDR2 sequences are KGHSH and LQKENI. After removal of 6 bases from V and 0 bases from J, the junction contained 11 bases not matched to a gene. The CDR3 runs 16 residues. Here the CDR3 reads CASSPRGQGSSYEQYF. The CDR3 region has the DNA TGTGCCAGCTCTCCAAGGGGGCAAGGGAGCTCCTACGAGCAGTACTTC.

The V gene is TRBV23-1, the J gene TRBJ2-7; D is possibly TRBD1 (5 bases). TRBV23-1 is recorded as an ORF, its role being uncertain. This CDR3 is built from 13 residues. Trimming cost V 4 bases and J 3 bases, with 10 bases left between them. CDR3 protein: CASSLGGHYEQYF. The CDR3, as DNA: TGCGCCAGCAGTCTGGGCGGACACTACGAGCAGTACTTC.

There are many counts of this clonotype. V usage is TRBV9 and J usage is TRBJ2-2; 9 bases agree with TRBD1. The CDR3 extends over 14 amino acids. The ends lost 4 bases at V and 6 bases at J; junction bases unmatched: 4. From germline, CDR1 is SGDLS and CDR2 YYNGEE. As DNA, the CDR3 is TGTGCCAGCAGCACGGACAGGGGATCCGGGGAGCTGTTTTTT. This translates into CASSTDRGSGELFF.

This clonotype was counted many times. The rearrangement links TRBV20-1 to TRBJ1-1; D perhaps matches TRBD1 (6 bases). Germline values: CDR1 DFQATT, CDR2 SNEGSKA (reference sequence). This CDR3 has 12 residues. The germline V and J ends were trimmed by 0 bases and 8 bases, with 10 bases remaining between them. CDR3 sequence (DNA): TGCAGTGCTAGAGATCCCGGGGGCGAAGCTTTCTTT. Protein sequence: CSARDPGGEAFF.

This clonotype was observed many times. The chain is built from TRBV6-5 and TRBJ2-7, with TRBD1 matching 12 bases. Per germline, CDR1 MNHEY and CDR2 SVGAGI. With 6 bases clipped from V and 7 bases from J, the junction kept 10 bases outside the gene matches. This CDR3 has 15 residues. Here the CDR3 DNA reads TGTGCCAGCAGCGATCCGGGACAGGGGGCTAGGGAGCAGTACTTC. Amino acids: CASSDPGQGAREQYF.

This clonotype occurred many times. This sequence joins TRBV7-2 and TRBJ1-5; tentative D call: TRBD1 (5 bases). Looked up from germline, CDR1 is SGHTA and CDR2 is FQGNSA. V was pared by 2 bases and J by 4 bases, with 18 bases between. CDR3 length equals 17 residues. The CDR3 loop is CASSLSAPGGANQPQHF. CDR3 nucleotides: TGTGCCAGCAGCTTAAGTGCCCCGGGCGGGGCAAATCAGCCCCAGCATTTT. Full variable domain (missing parts from reference TRBV7-2 and TRBJ1-5): GAGVSQSPSNKVTEKGKDVELRCDPISGHTALYWYRQSLGQGLEFLIYFQGNSAPDKSGLPSDRFSAERTGGSVSTLTIQRTQQEDSAVYLCASSLSAPGGANQPQHFGDGTRLSIL.

In its sample, this clonotype was seen many times. V and J are TRBV20-1 and TRBJ1-6, with D hard to call. V lost 6 bases and J 7 bases, leaving 16 bases between the germline ends. Per the germline V gene, CDR1 is DFQATT and CDR2 is SNEGSKA (reference sequence). There are 14 residues in the CDR3. CDR3 bases: TGCAGTGCCGTAATGGCGGGTAGGAATTCACCCCTCCACTTT. Its translation: CSAVMAGRNSPLHF.

This clonotype showed up just a few times. This chain links TRBV7-9 with TRBJ1-4, with 7 bases fitting TRBD1. V shed 2 bases and J 8 bases; nucleotides not matched to a gene: 5. Germline-derived CDR1 and CDR2 are SEHNR and FQNEAQ (reference sequence). The CDR3 runs to 14 residues. CDR3 protein: CASSLQGETEKLFF. As DNA, the CDR3 is TGTGCCAGCAGCTTACAGGGGGAAACAGAAAAACTGTTTTTT.

This clonotype was observed at least ten times. J is TRBJ2-7 and V is TRBV5-1; weak D call: TRBD1 (6 bases). This CDR3 has 14 residues. Germline V gene data show CDR1 as SGHRS and CDR2 as YFSETQ. The ends were cut back, 3 bases at V and 4 bases at J, with 14 bases in the middle. CDR3 loop: CASSSGADGYEQYF. DNA for the CDR3: TGCGCCAGCAGCTCAGGGGCAGATGGGTACGAGCAGTACTTC.

The V gene is TRBV12-3 or TRBV12-4, the J gene TRBJ1-2; D not resolved. Trimming removed 4 bases from V and 5 bases from J, with 8 bases in between. CDR3 size: 12 residues. This chain's CDR3 is CASSSKGYGYTF. For the CDR3, the DNA is TGTGCCAGCAGTTCTAAGGGATATGGCTACACCTTC.

This clonotype came up many times. This rearrangement joins TRBV12-3 or TRBV12-4 to TRBJ1-3; D gene ambiguous. This CDR3 has 13 amino acids. Trimming took 1 base from V and 3 from J, leaving 4 bases between them. The CDR3 DNA is TGTGCCAGCAGTTTAGAGGTTGGAAACACCATATATTTT. Its protein is CASSLEVGNTIYF.

This clonotype was detected only a few times. V usage is TRBV19 and J usage is TRBJ2-7, with D unclear. V was clipped by 3 bases and J by 0 bases, with 21 bases between them. Germline loops: CDR1 LNHDA, CDR2 SQIVND (reference sequence). The CDR3 covers 18 residues. The DNA for the CDR3 is TGTGCCAGTAGTATCTTCTTACGTCCTGGGGAAGTCTCCTACGAGCAGTACTTC. This encodes CASSIFLRPGEVSYEQYF.

V usage is TRBV20-1 and J usage is TRBJ1-4; D not certain. Germline V CDR1 and CDR2: DFQATT, SNEGSKA (reference sequence). The CDR3 totals 12 residues. V lost 6 bases to trimming and J lost 8 bases, with 13 bases between them. The CDR3 coding sequence is TGCAGTGCCCTTGCGGGGTTGGAAAAACTGTTTTTT. This translates into CSALAGLEKLFF.

Ten or more counts support this clonotype. The V gene is TRBV15, the J gene TRBJ1-6, with TRBD1 matching 7 bases. From germline, CDR1 is LNHNV and CDR2 YYDKDF (reference sequence). Trimming cost V 5 bases and J 8 bases; bases outside gene matches: 6. The CDR3 covers 14 residues. In nucleotides, the CDR3 is TGTGCCACCAGCTTTACAGGGGAGGATTCACCCCTCCACTTT. Translated: CATSFTGEDSPLHF.

This clonotype was seen ten or more times. The rearrangement links TRBV5-1 to TRBJ2-2; D perhaps matches TRBD1 (6 bases). From germline, CDR1 is SGHRS and CDR2 YFSETQ. This CDR3 has 17 residues. The germline V and J ends were trimmed by 1 base and 7 bases, with 20 bases remaining between them. CDR3 DNA: TGCGCCAGCAGCTTGCAATCCGCGACAGGAATCAACGGGGAGCTGTTTTTT. Translation: CASSLQSATGINGELFF.

This clonotype occurred many times. This sequence joins TRBV6-1 and TRBJ2-2, with TRBD1 as a possible D gene (6 bases). The CDR3 contains 14 residues. V was trimmed by 6 bases and J by 4 bases, leaving 12 bases between them. Germline values: CDR1 MNHNS, CDR2 SASEGT. This chain's CDR3 is CASRRDMGTGELFF. Here the CDR3 DNA reads TGTGCCAGCAGACGGGACATGGGCACCGGGGAGCTGTTTTTT.

This clonotype was found many times. The CDR3 reads CSARDIRGAGELFF. The CDR3 DNA reads TGCAGTGCTAGAGATATAAGGGGGGCCGGGGAGCTGTTTTTT. The chain carries TRBV20-1 and TRBJ2-2; the D call may be TRBD1 or TRBD2 (6 bases each). The CDR3 runs to 14 residues. The V and J ends lost 0 bases and 6 bases respectively, with 11 bases between them. CDR1 and CDR2 from the germline V gene are DFQATT and SNEGSKA (reference sequence).

This clonotype was counted ten times or more. The chain has TRBV5-1 and TRBJ1-1, with D unresolved. Trimming removed 1 base from V and 1 base from J, with 14 bases in between. Germline CDR1 is SGHRS and CDR2 is YFSETQ. This CDR3 region has 16 residues. The chain's CDR3 is CASSLQLGFENTEAFF. The DNA for the CDR3 is TGCGCCAGCAGCTTGCAGCTTGGGTTTGAGAACACTGAAGCTTTCTTT.

This clonotype has a count of ten or more. This chain uses TRBV5-1 with TRBJ2-1, with D uncertain. This CDR3 comprises 13 residues. V was pared by 0 bases and J by 10 bases, with 11 bases between. Germline CDR1 SGHRS, CDR2 YFSETQ. The CDR3 nucleotides read TGCGCCAGCAGCTTGGGGGCGGTTGGCGAGCAGTTCTTC. As protein: CASSLGAVGEQFF.

This clonotype was observed at least ten times. The genes are TRBV12-3 or TRBV12-4 and TRBJ2-2, with D possibly being TRBD1 (5 bases). Trimming stripped 6 bases from V and 3 bases from J, with 11 bases between. The CDR3 is 14 amino acids. The CDR3 region is CASRSQGYTGELFF. CDR3 sequence (DNA): TGTGCCAGCAGAAGCCAGGGTTACACCGGGGAGCTGTTTTTT.

This clonotype was detected ten times or more. This chain connects TRBV5-1 to TRBJ1-1, with unresolved D. This CDR3 spans 15 amino acids. V was shortened by 1 base and J by 1 base, with 11 bases between the two germline ends. CDR1 and CDR2 (germline): SGHRS, YFSETQ. In DNA, the CDR3 is TGCGCCAGCAGCTTGCCGGGTGACGGGAACACTGAAGCTTTCTTT. Its translation is CASSLPGDGNTEAFF.

This clonotype was found many times. V and J are TRBV19 and TRBJ2-7; no clear D gene. The CDR3 is 14 amino acids. Per germline, CDR1 LNHDA and CDR2 SQIVND (reference sequence). Trimming took 5 bases from V and 2 from J, leaving 13 bases between them. CDR3 sequence: CASSGLGMPYEQYF. Written as DNA, the CDR3 is TGTGCCAGTAGTGGTTTAGGGATGCCCTACGAGCAGTACTTC.